The 25 T cell receptor beta chains in this list originate from one sample, sequenced in a study of blood T cells in healthy people across ages. With a J-beta primer mix and a sample-barcoded 5' primer, a second PCR ran roughly 6 to 11 cycles. Via MiXCR, TCRdb re-called the 5' RACE reads, giving one row per CDR3 protein. This sample carries some 920,000 distinct CDR3 sequences, roughly 47% of them seen once, and the ten largest clones take 20% to 25%. Sequenced material: blood. The receptors were sampled from a woman aged 55-69 years in good health.

The chain employs TRBV27 and TRBJ2-7; D uncertain. CDR3 length equals 15 residues. Germline CDR1 and CDR2: MNHEY and SMNVEV (reference sequence). Deletions cut 5 bases from V and 1 base from J, with 15 bases between. CDR3 region: CASSLRIKGSYEQYF. The CDR3 DNA is TGTGCCAGCAGTCTACGGATTAAAGGGTCCTACGAGCAGTACTTC.

The table lists this clonotype with many counts. The chain has TRBV29-1 and TRBJ2-5, with unresolved D. Germline assignment: CDR1 SQVTM and CDR2 ANQGSEA. This CDR3 is built from 12 residues. The V gene lost 1 base and the J gene lost 0 bases, with 3 bases spanning the gap. The CDR3 coding sequence is TGCAGCGTTGAAGGATACCAAGAGACCCAGTACTTC. This sequence encodes CSVEGYQETQYF.

The rearrangement joins TRBV12-3 or TRBV12-4 to TRBJ1-1; D is uncertain. Deletions cut 0 bases from V and 5 bases from J, with 10 bases between. The CDR3 is 14 amino acids. CDR3 residues: CASSLAQAGTEAFF. The DNA for the CDR3 is TGTGCCAGCAGTTTAGCCCAGGCCGGGACTGAAGCTTTCTTT.

The chain has TRBV3-1 and TRBJ2-7; D possibly corresponds to TRBD1 (6 bases). The CDR3 totals 19 residues. CDR1 LGHDT and CDR2 YNNKEL come from the germline V gene (reference sequence). The V end lost 0 bases, the J end lost 2 bases, and 23 bases lay between the germline ends. CDR3 in DNA: TGTGCCAGCAGCCAAGAAGAGGGGGTGGGTGCGGACACCGCCTACGAGCAGTACTTC. It codes for CASSQEEGVGADTAYEQYF.

This clonotype has only a few counts. Here the CDR3 DNA reads TGCAGTGCTAGATTCGGCGGACAAGAGACCCAGTACTTC. Residues: CSARFGGQETQYF. The chain is built from TRBV20-1 and TRBJ2-5; D gene ambiguous. Trimming stripped 2 bases from V and 2 bases from J, with 9 bases between. Germline CDR1 DFQATT, CDR2 SNEGSKA (reference sequence). The CDR3 has 13 residues.

The chain uses TRBV27 and TRBJ2-2; a possible D gene is TRBD1 (6 bases). Germline CDR1 and CDR2: MNHEY and SMNVEV (reference sequence). Trimming removed 5 bases at V and 0 bases at J, with 16 bases between. The CDR3 is 17 residues long. The DNA of the CDR3 is TGTGCCAGCAGTCCAAATCCGGGACACCCGAACACCGGGGAGCTGTTTTTT. Translated: CASSPNPGHPNTGELFF.

As for this clonotype: This may arise from a read error, as a much more abundant clone is one base away. CDR3 nucleotides: TGTGCCAGCAGCCCCGGTTGGGTAGCGGGAACCTCCTACGAGCAGTACTTC. Amino acid sequence: CASSPGWVAGTSYEQYF. V gene TRBV3-1 combines with J gene TRBJ2-7; 8 nucleotides agree with TRBD2. The CDR3 loop spans 17 amino acids. CDR1 and CDR2 from the germline V gene are LGHDT and YNNKEL (reference sequence). V lost 4 bases, J lost 0 bases, and 11 bases stayed unmatched.

This CDR3 is CAISGSGTPALNTEAFF. The CDR3 nucleotides read TGTGCCATCAGTGGCTCCGGGACCCCCGCTTTGAACACTGAAGCTTTCTTT. V is TRBV10-3 and J is TRBJ1-1; D may be TRBD1 (5 bases). The CDR3 is 17 amino acids. The germline V and J ends were trimmed by 4 bases and 0 bases, with 18 bases remaining between them. The germline CDR1 and CDR2 sequences are ENHRY and SYGVKD.

The chain couples TRBV20-1 to TRBJ2-3, with 16 nucleotides matching TRBD2. The CDR3 sequence is 19 residues long. Germline V gene data show CDR1 as DFQATT and CDR2 as SNEGSKA (reference sequence). Trimming removed 1 base from V and 4 bases from J; junction bases left unmatched: 11. The CDR3 DNA reads TGCAGTGCTAGAGTTCGGGAGGGACTAGCGGGAGGGTGGTCAGATACGCAGTATTTT. Amino acid sequence: CSARVREGLAGGWSDTQYF.

This clonotype appeared once. This chain connects TRBV15 to TRBJ2-7; TRBD1 might be the D (5 bases). CDR3 size: 14 residues. Germline CDR1 reads LNHNV; CDR2 reads YYDKDF (reference sequence). V was trimmed by 0 bases and J by 6 bases, leaving 12 bases between them. CDR3 DNA: TGTGCCACCAGCAGAGATAGGGCAGGGTTCGAGCAGTACTTC. This encodes CATSRDRAGFEQYF.

The chain uses TRBV5-1 and TRBJ2-6, with D perhaps being TRBD1 or TRBD2 (6 bases each). Trimming left V 4 bases short and J 0 bases short, with 14 bases between. The CDR3 runs to 17 residues. Germline V gives CDR1 SGHRS, CDR2 YFSETQ. As DNA, the CDR3 is TGCGCCAGCAGCCCTGACAGGCGGGACTCTGGGGCCAACGTCCTGACTTTC. It encodes CASSPDRRDSGANVLTF.

Only a few counts were recorded for this clonotype. The V and J genes are TRBV7-9 and TRBJ1-2, with unresolved D. V lost 3 bases and J 0 bases, leaving 8 bases between the germline ends. Germline V gene lookup returns CDR1 SEHNR and CDR2 FQNEAQ (reference sequence). CDR3 length equals 14 residues. The CDR3 spells CASSLEWANYGYTF. For the CDR3, the DNA is TGTGCCAGCAGCTTGGAGTGGGCTAACTATGGCTACACCTTC. The complete variable domain, with remaining parts taken from reference TRBV7-9 and TRBJ1-2, reads DTGVSQNPRHKITKRGQNVTFRCDPISEHNRLYWYRQTLGQGPEFLTYFQNEAQLEKSRLLSDRFSAERPKGSFSTLEIQRTEQGDSAMYLCASSLEWANYGYTFGSGTRLTVV.

The CDR3 loop is CAISGTALSSGNTIYF. The CDR3 coding sequence is TGTGCCATCAGCGGGACAGCCCTTAGCTCTGGAAACACCATATATTTT. The gene calls are TRBV10-3 and TRBJ1-3, with 7 bases lining up with TRBD1. The CDR3 is made up of 16 amino acids. Trimming at V came to 6 bases and at J to 0 bases, leaving 8 bases not matched to a gene. Germline-derived CDR1 and CDR2 are ENHRY and SYGVKD.

This clonotype was seen a single time. The genes are TRBV24-1 and TRBJ2-5, with 10 bases lining up with TRBD1. The V gene end was trimmed by 1 base and the J gene end by 1 base; junction bases not matched to a gene: 5. From germline, CDR1 is KGHDR and CDR2 SFDVKD. There are 17 residues in the CDR3. CDR3 sequence reads: CATSDLPGQGFQETQYF. CDR3 sequence (DNA): TGTGCCACCAGTGATTTACCGGGACAGGGGTTCCAAGAGACCCAGTACTTC.

This clonotype appeared a few times. The junction shows a germline mismatch at one end, possibly a read error. J is TRBJ2-4 and V is TRBV18, with TRBD2 matching 8 bases. The DNA end lines up better with TRBJ2-7; the J call may be wrong. The CDR3 sequence is 17 residues long. Germline V gene sequence: CDR1 KGHSH, CDR2 LQKENI. CDR3: CTSSPGKSGSRTYEQYF. For the CDR3, the DNA is TGTACCAGCTCACCCGGGAAAAGCGGGAGTCGGACCTACGAGCAGTACTTC.

The V call is TRBV2, the J call TRBJ1-2; 7 nucleotides match TRBD1. The CDR3 sequence is 15 residues long. V shed 6 bases and J 8 bases; nucleotides not matched to a gene: 15. Germline V gene lookup returns CDR1 SNHLY and CDR2 FYNNEI. As DNA, the CDR3 is TGTGCCAGCAGGGACTGGAGGCAGACAGGGAACGGCTACACCTTC. Its translation is CASRDWRQTGNGYTF.

The sample holds one count of this clonotype. At one of its ends the junction is not consistent with the germline gene, which may arise from a read error. The chain uses TRBV6-5 and TRBJ2-3; D is possibly TRBD2 (5 bases). The CDR3 sequence is 14 residues long. CDR1 and CDR2 from the germline V gene are MNHEY and SVGAGI. The CDR3, as DNA: TGTGCCAGCAGTATAGGGAGAGGCACTGATACGCAGTATTTT. Its protein product is CASSIGRGTDTQYF.

The chain recombines TRBV5-1 with TRBJ2-1; 7 bases align to TRBD2. The CDR3 is made up of 14 amino acids. Germline V gene data show CDR1 as SGHRS and CDR2 as YFSETQ. After removal of 0 bases from V and 9 bases from J, the junction contained 6 bases not matched to a gene. Here the CDR3 DNA reads TGCGCCAGCAGCTTGGCTAGCGGTTACGGTGAGCAGTTCTTC. This translates into CASSLASGYGEQFF.

As DNA, the CDR3 is TGTGCCAGCAGTCGACCGTCTTCCTCTGGGGCCAACGTCCTGACTTTC. Amino acids: CASSRPSSSGANVLTF. This rearrangement joins TRBV6-2 or TRBV6-3 to TRBJ2-6; D is unclear. V was pared by 5 bases and J by 0 bases, with 11 bases between. CDR3 size: 16 residues. Germline V CDR1 and CDR2: MNHEY, SVGEGT.

In its sample, this clonotype was seen many times. The gene calls are TRBV4-1 and TRBJ2-4; 7 bases match TRBD1. The CDR3 contains 13 residues. CDR1 MGHRA and CDR2 YSYEKL come from the germline V gene. J was trimmed by 8 bases and V by 1 base; bases with no gene match: 2. The CDR3 loop is CASSQGQGYIQYF. CDR3 DNA: TGCGCCAGCAGCCAAGGACAGGGTTACATTCAGTACTTC.

V and J are TRBV28 and TRBJ2-7; the D is unclear. The V end lost 5 bases, the J end lost 6 bases, and 8 bases lay between the germline ends. There are 11 residues in the CDR3. Germline V gene lookup returns CDR1 MDHEN and CDR2 SYDVKM. CDR3 bases: TGTGCCAGCAGTATAATAGGCGAGCAGTACTTC. Its protein product is CASSIIGEQYF.

This clonotype was observed a handful of times. V is TRBV3-1 and J is TRBJ2-5; the match to TRBD2 covers 9 bases. This CDR3 has 12 residues. Trimming cost V 1 base and J 12 bases; bases outside gene matches: 3. Germline CDR1 and CDR2: LGHDT and YNNKEL (reference sequence). The CDR3 is CASSQVAGVEYF. Written as DNA, the CDR3 is TGTGCCAGCAGCCAAGTAGCGGGAGTTGAGTACTTC.

This clonotype occurred a few times. This rearrangement joins TRBV6-2 or TRBV6-3 to TRBJ2-5, with TRBD2 identical over 11 bases. The CDR3 extends over 16 amino acids. V dropped 4 bases and J dropped 2; count of bases not matched to a gene: 6. Germline-derived CDR1 and CDR2 are MNHEY and SVGEGT. The CDR3 DNA is TGTGCCAGCAGTTCACCGGGACTAGCGGTGCAAGAGACCCAGTACTTC. This gives the protein CASSSPGLAVQETQYF.

This sequence joins TRBV12-3 or TRBV12-4 and TRBJ2-7, with 8 bases fitting TRBD1. The V gene end was trimmed by 5 bases and the J gene end by 3 bases; junction bases not matched to a gene: 6. The CDR3 is made up of 14 amino acids. The CDR3 reads CASSTGTGDYEQYF. As DNA, the CDR3 is TGTGCCAGCAGTACCGGGACAGGCGACTACGAGCAGTACTTC.

As concerns this clonotype: A read error may produce the germline difference seen at one junction end. The CDR3: CASSQDLPILAKNIQYF. CDR3 coding DNA: TGCGCCAGCAGCCAAGATCTGCCCATACTAGCCAAGAACATTCAGTACTTC. V gene TRBV4-1 combines with J gene TRBJ2-4, with D perhaps matching TRBD2 (6 bases). CDR3 length: 17 amino acids. Germline assignment: CDR1 MGHRA and CDR2 YSYEKL.